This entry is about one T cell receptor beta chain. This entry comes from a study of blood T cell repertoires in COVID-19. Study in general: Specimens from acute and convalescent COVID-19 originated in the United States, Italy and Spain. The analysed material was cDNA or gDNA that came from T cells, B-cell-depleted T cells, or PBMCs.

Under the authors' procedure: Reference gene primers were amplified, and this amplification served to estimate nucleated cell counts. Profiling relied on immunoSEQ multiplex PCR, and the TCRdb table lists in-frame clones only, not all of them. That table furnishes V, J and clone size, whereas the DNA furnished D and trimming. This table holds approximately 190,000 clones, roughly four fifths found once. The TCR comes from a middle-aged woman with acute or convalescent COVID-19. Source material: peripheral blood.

CDR3 protein: CASSPGGYQPQHF. CDR3 DNA: TGTGCCAGCAGCCCCGGGGGTTATCAGCCCCAGCATTTT. The V gene is TRBV7-2, the J gene TRBJ1-5; D may be TRBD1 (5 bases). The CDR3 extends over 13 amino acids. Germline CDR1 SGHTA, CDR2 FQGNSA. The V and J ends lost 5 bases and 5 bases respectively, with 10 bases between them.